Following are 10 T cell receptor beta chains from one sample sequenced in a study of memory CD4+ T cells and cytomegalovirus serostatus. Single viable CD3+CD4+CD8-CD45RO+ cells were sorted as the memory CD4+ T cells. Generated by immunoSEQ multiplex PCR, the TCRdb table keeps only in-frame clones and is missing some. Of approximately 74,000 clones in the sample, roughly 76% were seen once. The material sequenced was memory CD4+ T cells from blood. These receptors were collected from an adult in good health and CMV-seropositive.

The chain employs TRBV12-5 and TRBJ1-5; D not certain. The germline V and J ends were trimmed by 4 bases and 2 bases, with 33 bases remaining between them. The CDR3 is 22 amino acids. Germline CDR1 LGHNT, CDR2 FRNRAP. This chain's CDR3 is CASGSPTRRSPPSGRGNQPQHF. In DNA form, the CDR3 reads TGTGCTAGTGGTTCCCCGACCCGCCGATCTCCCCCGTCCGGACGGGGCAATCAGCCCCAGCATTTT.

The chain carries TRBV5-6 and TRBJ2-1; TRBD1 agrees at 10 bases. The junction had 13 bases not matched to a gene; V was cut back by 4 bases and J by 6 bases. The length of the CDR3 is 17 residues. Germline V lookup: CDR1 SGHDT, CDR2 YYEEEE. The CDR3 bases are TGTGCCAGCAGCAAAGACAGGGGGCGCAATACGTTCAATGAGCAGTTCTTC. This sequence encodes CASSKDRGRNTFNEQFF.

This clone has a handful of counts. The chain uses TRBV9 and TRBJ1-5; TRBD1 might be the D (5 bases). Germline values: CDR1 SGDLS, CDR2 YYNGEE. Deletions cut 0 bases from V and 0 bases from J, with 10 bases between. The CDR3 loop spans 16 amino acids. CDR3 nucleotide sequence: TGTGCCAGCAGCGTAGAGGGGCGGAATAGCAATCAGCCCCAGCATTTT. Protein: CASSVEGRNSNQPQHF. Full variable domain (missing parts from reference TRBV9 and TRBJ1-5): DSGVTQTPKHLITATGQRVTLRCSPRSGDLSVYWYQQSLDQGLQFLIQYYNGEERAKGNILERFSAQQFPDLHSELNLSSLELGDSALYFCASSVEGRNSNQPQHFGDGTRLSIL.

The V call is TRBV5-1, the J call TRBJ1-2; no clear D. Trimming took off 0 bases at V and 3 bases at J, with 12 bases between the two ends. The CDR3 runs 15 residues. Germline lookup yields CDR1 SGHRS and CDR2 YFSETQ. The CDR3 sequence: CASSLASGQDYGYTF. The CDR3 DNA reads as TGCGCCAGCAGCTTGGCCTCTGGGCAGGACTATGGCTACACCTTC.

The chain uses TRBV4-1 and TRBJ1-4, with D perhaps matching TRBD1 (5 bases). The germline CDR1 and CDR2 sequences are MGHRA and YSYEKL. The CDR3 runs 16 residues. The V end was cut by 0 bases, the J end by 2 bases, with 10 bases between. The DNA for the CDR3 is TGCGCCAGCAGCCAAGAAGTAGGGACGACTAATGAAAAACTGTTTTTT. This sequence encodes CASSQEVGTTNEKLFF.

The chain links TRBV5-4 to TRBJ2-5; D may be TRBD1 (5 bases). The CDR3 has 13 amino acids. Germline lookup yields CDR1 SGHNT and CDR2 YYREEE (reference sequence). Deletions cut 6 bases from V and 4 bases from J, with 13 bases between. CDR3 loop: CASTYQGSETQYF. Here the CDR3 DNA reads TGTGCCAGCACCTATCAGGGTTCAGAGACCCAGTACTTC.

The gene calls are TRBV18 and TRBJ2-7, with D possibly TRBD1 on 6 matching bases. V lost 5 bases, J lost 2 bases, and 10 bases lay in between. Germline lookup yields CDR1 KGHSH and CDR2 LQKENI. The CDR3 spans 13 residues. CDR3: CASSYGQTYEQYF. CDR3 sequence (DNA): TGTGCCAGCTCATACGGACAGACCTACGAGCAGTACTTC.

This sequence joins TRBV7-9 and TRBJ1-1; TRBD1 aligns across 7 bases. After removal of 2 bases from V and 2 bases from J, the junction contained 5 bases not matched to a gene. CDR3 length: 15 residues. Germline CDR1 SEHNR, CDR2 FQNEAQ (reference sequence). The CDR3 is CASSLTGQTNTEAFF. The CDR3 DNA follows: TGTGCCAGCAGCTTAACGGGACAGACCAACACTGAAGCTTTCTTT.

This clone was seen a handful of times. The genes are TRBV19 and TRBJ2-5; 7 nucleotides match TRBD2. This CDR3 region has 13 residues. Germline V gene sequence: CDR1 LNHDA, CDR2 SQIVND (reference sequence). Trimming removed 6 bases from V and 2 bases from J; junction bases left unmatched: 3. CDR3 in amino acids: CASSPSGQETQYF. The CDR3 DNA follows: TGTGCCAGTAGCCCTAGCGGACAAGAGACCCAGTACTTC.

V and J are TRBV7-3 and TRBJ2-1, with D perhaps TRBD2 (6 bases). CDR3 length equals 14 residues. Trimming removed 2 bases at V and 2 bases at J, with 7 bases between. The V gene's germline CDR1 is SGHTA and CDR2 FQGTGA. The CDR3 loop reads CASSLAGTYNEQFF. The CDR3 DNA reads TGTGCCAGCAGCTTAGCGGGAACCTACAATGAGCAGTTCTTC.